This passage covers 11 T cell receptor beta chains from one sample sequenced in a study of shared clonotypes between healthy human individuals. Clones were read by immunoSEQ multiplex PCR, and TCRdb kept only the in-frame ones, dropping some. The data hold over 800,000 clones, with over 90% observed a single time. In the naive CD8 group, cells lacked CD45RO and were positively selected for CCR7, so terminally differentiated effector memory CD45RA+ cells were left out. What was sequenced was naive CD8+ T cells sorted from blood. These receptors all come from a man aged 30 to 39 in good health.

Regarding this clone: Other DNA variants within this sample encode the same CDR3. The chain combines TRBV7-6 with TRBJ2-7; D gene unclear. From germline, CDR1 is SGHVS and CDR2 FNYEAQ. V was cut by 4 bases and J by 1 base, with 5 bases left in between. There are 12 residues in the CDR3. CDR3 region: CASSSLSYEQYF. The DNA for the CDR3 is TGTGCCAGCAGCTCACTGTCCTACGAGCAGTACTTC.

The chain couples TRBV10-3 to TRBJ2-3, with D possibly being TRBD2 (7 bases). This CDR3 region has 14 residues. V lost 7 bases and J lost 5, with 16 bases in between. Germline loops: CDR1 ENHRY, CDR2 SYGVKD. DNA for the CDR3: TGTGCCATCACCGACGGGGGGCTGGGAGATACGCAGTATTTT. Translated: CAITDGGLGDTQYF.

This clone came up once. This same CDR3 is encoded by further DNA sequences in the sample. This chain links TRBV7-9 with TRBJ2-7; D is uncertain. CDR1 SEHNR and CDR2 FQNEAQ come from the germline V gene (reference sequence). This CDR3 spans 13 amino acids. V was shortened by 5 bases and J by 2 bases, with 10 bases between the two germline ends. The CDR3 here is CASSPRQTYEQYF. CDR3 DNA sequence: TGTGCCAGCAGCCCCCGGCAGACCTACGAGCAGTACTTC.

Details on this clone: Distinct nucleotide sequences in the sample also encode this CDR3. The chain couples TRBV2 to TRBJ2-1; TRBD1 is a possible D gene (5 bases). CDR3 length: 12 residues. Germline V lookup: CDR1 SNHLY, CDR2 FYNNEI. V lost 5 bases and J lost 4, with 6 bases in between. The CDR3 nucleotides are TGTGCCAGCAGTACAGGATACAATGAGCAGTTCTTC. As protein: CASSTGYNEQFF.

The chain joins TRBV11-3 to TRBJ2-1, with TRBD1 matching over 8 bases. The germline V gene encodes CDR1 SGHNT and CDR2 YENEEA. J was trimmed by 6 bases and V by 5 bases; bases with no gene match: 6. The CDR3 runs 14 residues. The CDR3: CASSPRQGPNEQFF. CDR3 nucleotides: TGTGCCAGCAGCCCCCGACAGGGGCCCAATGAGCAGTTCTTC.

V usage is TRBV27 and J usage is TRBJ2-7; 7 bases are a match to TRBD1. CDR1 MNHEY and CDR2 SMNVEV come from the germline V gene (reference sequence). Germline trimming cut 5 bases from V and 2 bases from J; bases unmatched to any gene: 9. CDR3 length: 15 residues. CDR3 amino acids: CASSQTGFAAYEQYF. For the CDR3, the DNA is TGTGCCAGCAGTCAGACAGGGTTTGCAGCCTACGAGCAGTACTTC.

This chain uses TRBV7-9 with TRBJ2-1, with D possibly TRBD2 on 5 matching bases. V was cut by 8 bases and J by 0 bases, with 11 bases left in between. This CDR3 comprises 14 residues. Germline CDR1 reads SEHNR; CDR2 reads FQNEAQ (reference sequence). CDR3 nucleotides: TGTGCCAGCCCACTAGGGAGCTCCTACAATGAGCAGTTCTTC. It yields the protein CASPLGSSYNEQFF. Variable domain in full (rest from reference TRBV7-9 and TRBJ2-1): DTGVSQNPRHKITKRGQNVTFRCDPISEHNRLYWYRQTLGQGPEFLTYFQNEAQLEKSRLLSDRFSAERPKGSFSTLEIQRTEQGDSAMYLCASPLGSSYNEQFFGPGTRLTVL.

On this clone: The identical CDR3 is also encoded by other nucleotide sequences in the sample. J is TRBJ2-1 and V is TRBV29-1; D is ambiguous. Germline CDR1 and CDR2: SQVTM and ANQGSEA. The V and J ends lost 6 bases and 4 bases respectively, with 13 bases between them. The CDR3 is 13 amino acids. Here the CDR3 DNA reads TGCAGCGTAGTCGAACCTACATACAATGAGCAGTTCTTC. It is translated as CSVVEPTYNEQFF.

Note on this clone: Other DNA sequences in the same sample also yield this CDR3. The chain joins TRBV11-2 to TRBJ2-7; TRBD1 matches 8 bases. This CDR3 is 15 amino acids long. In germline, CDR1 is SGHAT, CDR2 FQNNGV. The ends lost 3 bases at V and 1 base at J; junction bases unmatched: 5. The CDR3: CASSFGQGTSYEQYF. The CDR3 region has the DNA TGTGCCAGCAGCTTTGGACAGGGTACATCCTACGAGCAGTACTTC.

The chain uses TRBV28 and TRBJ2-3, with 12 bases aligning to TRBD2. This CDR3 is built from 15 residues. Germline CDR1 and CDR2: MDHEN and SYDVKM. V dropped 5 bases and J dropped 6; count of bases not matched to a gene: 6. CDR3: CASSRLAGAGDTQYF. CDR3 DNA: TGTGCCAGCAGTCGACTAGCGGGAGCAGGTGATACGCAGTATTTT. Complete variable domain (other parts from reference TRBV28 and TRBJ2-3): DVKVTQSSRYLVKRTGEKVFLECVQDMDHENMFWYRQDPGLGLRLIYFSYDVKMKEKGDIPEGYSVSREKKERFSLILESASTNQTSMYLCASSRLAGAGDTQYFGPGTRLTVL.

The rearrangement links TRBV14 to TRBJ1-4, with 9 bases fitting TRBD1. The germline V gene encodes CDR1 SGHDN and CDR2 FVKESK. The CDR3 has 16 amino acids. The V gene end was trimmed by 6 bases and the J gene end by 0 bases; junction bases not matched to a gene: 5. The CDR3 protein is CASRRTGAATNEKLFF. Here the CDR3 DNA reads TGTGCCAGCAGACGGACAGGGGCCGCAACTAATGAAAAACTGTTTTTT.